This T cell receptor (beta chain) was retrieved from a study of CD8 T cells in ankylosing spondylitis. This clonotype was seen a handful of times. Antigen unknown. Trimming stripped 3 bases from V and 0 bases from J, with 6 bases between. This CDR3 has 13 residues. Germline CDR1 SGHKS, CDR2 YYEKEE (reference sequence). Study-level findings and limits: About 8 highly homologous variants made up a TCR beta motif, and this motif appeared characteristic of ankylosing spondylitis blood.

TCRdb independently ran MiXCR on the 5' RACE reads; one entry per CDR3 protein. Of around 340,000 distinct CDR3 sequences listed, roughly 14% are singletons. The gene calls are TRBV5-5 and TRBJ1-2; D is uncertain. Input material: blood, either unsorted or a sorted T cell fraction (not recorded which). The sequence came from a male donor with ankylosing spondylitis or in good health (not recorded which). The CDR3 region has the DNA TGTGCCAGCAGCTGGGGAACTAACTATGGCTACACCTTC. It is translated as CASSWGTNYGYTF.